The next 21 T cell receptor beta chains were all read from a single sample in a study of blood T cell repertoires in COVID-19. Clones were sequenced by immunoSEQ multiplex PCR, and TCRdb holds only the in-frame ones, with some missing. The table has around 200,000 clones, around 84% seen once; the top ten hold roughly 18%. Sequenced: peripheral blood. These receptors all stem from a woman of 80 years or more with active or convalescent COVID-19.

The chain joins TRBV29-1 to TRBJ1-2; D gene unclear. Germline V gene data show CDR1 as SQVTM and CDR2 as ANQGSEA. The CDR3 spans 13 residues. V gave up 0 bases and J gave up 5 bases, with 10 bases separating them. In DNA, the CDR3 is TGCAGCGTTGAAGACCAAAGAGGATATGGCTACACCTTC. As protein: CSVEDQRGYGYTF.

The J gene is TRBJ2-1, the V gene TRBV19, with 9 bases aligning to TRBD2. The J segment lost 5 bases and the V segment lost 5 bases, leaving 16 bases of the junction unmatched. Germline V gene data show CDR1 as LNHDA and CDR2 as SQIVND (reference sequence). The CDR3 is 18 residues long. DNA for the CDR3: TGTGCCAGTAGTCCCGGGACTAGCTCTCGTCTGAGTGACAATGAGCAGTTCTTC. Translation: CASSPGTSSRLSDNEQFF.

A single count supports this clone. In nucleotides, the CDR3 is TGTGCCATCAGTGAGTCACCGGGACAGGGCAGTGATGAGCAGTTCTTC. Its protein product is CAISESPGQGSDEQFF. The rearrangement joins TRBV10-3 to TRBJ2-1; 9 nucleotides agree with TRBD1. The germline CDR1 and CDR2 sequences are ENHRY and SYGVKD. V shed 0 bases and J 8 bases; nucleotides not matched to a gene: 8. CDR3 length: 16 amino acids.

This chain links TRBV11-1 with TRBJ1-5; a possible D gene is TRBD1 (6 bases). CDR1 is SGHAT, CDR2 FQDESV, per germline (reference sequence). V was pared by 9 bases and J by 8 bases, with 14 bases between. This CDR3 has 12 residues. This chain's CDR3 is CASTGPGEPQHF. The CDR3 DNA follows: TGTGCCAGTACAGGGCCAGGGGAGCCCCAGCATTTT.

This clone was counted between two and nine times. This chain links TRBV15 with TRBJ2-7, with D possibly TRBD1 on 6 matching bases. Trimming took 1 base from V and 2 from J, leaving 18 bases between them. CDR1 is LNHNV and CDR2 is YYDKDF in the germline V gene (reference sequence). The CDR3 extends over 17 amino acids. This chain's CDR3 is CATSRAIPLQGAYEQYF. In DNA form, the CDR3 reads TGTGCCACCAGCAGAGCCATCCCATTACAGGGTGCCTACGAGCAGTACTTC.

The chain combines TRBV9 with TRBJ2-3, with 8 bases lining up with TRBD1. V trimming: 3 bases; J trimming: 0 bases; junction bases outside the gene matches: 6. Germline V CDR1 and CDR2: SGDLS, YYNGEE. The CDR3 extends over 16 amino acids. CDR3 protein: CASSARTGGSTDTQYF. Here the CDR3 DNA reads TGTGCCAGCAGCGCCCGAACAGGGGGAAGCACAGATACGCAGTATTTT.

The chain joins TRBV6-5 to TRBJ2-7; TRBD1 aligns across 9 bases. CDR3 size: 13 residues. Germline V gene data show CDR1 as MNHEY and CDR2 as SVGAGI. After removal of 6 bases from V and 4 bases from J, the junction contained 4 bases not matched to a gene. The CDR3 loop reads CASRSGTGYEQYF. The CDR3 DNA reads as TGTGCCAGCAGGTCCGGGACAGGGTACGAGCAGTACTTC.

The V call is TRBV19, the J call TRBJ2-4; the match to TRBD1 covers 8 bases. Germline loops: CDR1 LNHDA, CDR2 SQIVND (reference sequence). The CDR3 totals 15 residues. Trimming at V came to 5 bases and at J to 8 bases, leaving 11 bases not matched to a gene. CDR3 amino acids: CASSLRQGTTDIQYF. The CDR3 nucleotides are TGTGCCAGTAGTCTTCGACAGGGGACAACAGACATTCAGTACTTC.

This CDR3 reads CASSLGLSETQYF. CDR3 nucleotide sequence: TGCGCCAGCAGCTTAGGACTGTCGGAGACCCAGTACTTC. V usage is TRBV5-1 and J usage is TRBJ2-5; a weak D match, TRBD2 (5 bases). This CDR3 is built from 13 residues. Germline lookup yields CDR1 SGHRS and CDR2 YFSETQ. The V gene lost 2 bases and the J gene lost 5 bases, with 10 bases spanning the gap.

DNA for the CDR3: TGCAGCGTTGAGGGGGACAGGGACACTGGGGCCAACGTCCTGACTTTC. This gives the protein CSVEGDRDTGANVLTF. This chain uses TRBV29-1 with TRBJ2-6; 9 bases agree with TRBD1. J was trimmed by 2 bases and V by 3 bases; bases with no gene match: 5. The CDR3 runs 16 residues. The germline CDR1 and CDR2 sequences are SQVTM and ANQGSEA.

This chain joins TRBV5-4 and TRBJ1-1; TRBD1 agrees at 7 bases. J lost 7 bases, V lost 0 bases, and 6 bases had no gene match. The length of the CDR3 is 14 residues. The germline gives CDR1 SGHNT, CDR2 YYREEE (reference sequence). CDR3 DNA: TGTGCCAGCAGCTTGGCCGGGACAGCTAATGAAGCTTTCTTT. This sequence encodes CASSLAGTANEAFF.

The genes are TRBV27 and TRBJ2-7, with 7 bases that match TRBD1. V lost 7 bases and J lost 3; bases outside the gene matches: 15. The germline V gene encodes CDR1 MNHEY and CDR2 SMNVEV (reference sequence). The CDR3 runs to 16 residues. In nucleotides, the CDR3 is TGTGCCAGCACCACCAGGACAGGTTCGGGGTTCTACGAGCAGTACTTC. It encodes CASTTRTGSGFYEQYF.

The rearrangement uses TRBV18 and TRBJ2-1, with 8 bases identical to TRBD1. Germline V gene data show CDR1 as KGHSH and CDR2 as LQKENI. CDR3 length: 14 residues. The J segment lost 9 bases and the V segment lost 6 bases, leaving 10 bases of the junction unmatched. In DNA form, the CDR3 reads TGTGCCAGCTCCCAGGGGGCTCCAAGGGGTGAGCAGTTCTTC. Its translation is CASSQGAPRGEQFF.

The chain has TRBV9 and TRBJ1-2; no clear D. Trimming took 3 bases from V and 4 from J, leaving 16 bases between them. The CDR3 contains 15 residues. CDR1 and CDR2 from the germline V gene are SGDLS and YYNGEE. CDR3 sequence reads: CASSDEGVGAYGYTF. The DNA of the CDR3 is TGTGCCAGCAGCGACGAGGGAGTGGGAGCCTATGGCTACACCTTC. The complete variable domain, with remaining parts taken from reference TRBV9 and TRBJ1-2, reads DSGVTQTPKHLITATGQRVTLRCSPRSGDLSVYWYQQSLDQGLQFLIQYYNGEERAKGNILERFSAQQFPDLHSELNLSSLELGDSALYFCASSDEGVGAYGYTFGSGTRLTVV.

The V call is TRBV15, the J call TRBJ2-5, with D possibly TRBD1 on 6 matching bases. V lost 0 bases and J lost 3, with 17 bases in between. This CDR3 region has 17 residues. Germline V CDR1 and CDR2: LNHNV, YYDKDF (reference sequence). CDR3 bases: TGTGCCACCAGCAGAGAATCGAGGGCAGGGGCTAAAGAGACCCAGTACTTC. Protein: CATSRESRAGAKETQYF.

The rearrangement joins TRBV7-3 to TRBJ2-1; possible D gene TRBD1, 6 bases. V gave up 2 bases and J gave up 7 bases, with 12 bases separating them. CDR3 length equals 14 residues. Germline CDR1 reads SGHTA; CDR2 reads FQGTGA. CDR3 residues: CASSLFGQKNEQFF. In DNA, the CDR3 is TGTGCCAGCAGCTTATTTGGACAGAAAAATGAGCAGTTCTTC.

The V call is TRBV6-6, the J call TRBJ2-1; TRBD2 matches at 11 bases. Germline V lookup: CDR1 MNHNY, CDR2 SVGAGI (reference sequence). The CDR3 has 15 residues. Trimming removed 4 bases from V and 4 bases from J; junction bases left unmatched: 3. CDR3 protein: CASSSGTSGYNEQFF. The DNA of the CDR3 is TGTGCCAGCAGTTCTGGGACTAGCGGTTACAATGAGCAGTTCTTC.

The J gene is TRBJ2-1, the V gene TRBV4-3; a possible D gene is TRBD2 (6 bases). Germline CDR1 is LGHNA and CDR2 is YSLEER. The V end lost 0 bases, the J end lost 8 bases, and 17 bases lay between the germline ends. This CDR3 comprises 16 residues. CDR3 DNA: TGCGCCAGCAGCCAAGATCAGCGGGCCCTCCCACATGAGCAGTTCTTC. Its protein is CASSQDQRALPHEQFF.

The rearrangement joins TRBV10-1 to TRBJ2-5, with 9 bases fitting TRBD1. The CDR3 is 16 amino acids. Germline trimming cut 6 bases from V and 0 bases from J; bases unmatched to any gene: 8. Germline loops: CDR1 WNHNN, CDR2 SYGVQD (reference sequence). The CDR3 coding sequence is TGCGCCAGCAGGCCCGGGACAGGGCTCAACCAAGAGACCCAGTACTTC. It is translated as CASRPGTGLNQETQYF.

The CDR3 nucleotides are TGCGCCAGCAGCTTGTCCCGATCGGGCGAGCAGTACTTC. It encodes CASSLSRSGEQYF. The rearrangement links TRBV5-1 to TRBJ2-7; D unresolved. Germline V gene sequence: CDR1 SGHRS, CDR2 YFSETQ. V dropped 1 base and J dropped 6 bases, with 11 bases sitting between them. The CDR3 loop spans 13 amino acids.

The chain recombines TRBV6-4 with TRBJ1-2; unclear D gene. The CDR3 covers 14 residues. CDR1 MRHNA and CDR2 SNTAGT come from the germline V gene. V was pared by 2 bases and J by 4 bases, with 11 bases between. CDR3 region: CASSDAGMVYGYTF. CDR3 bases: TGTGCCAGCAGTGACGCGGGGATGGTCTATGGCTACACCTTC.